This entry concerns a single T cell receptor beta chain. Germline lookup yields CDR1 SGHTA and CDR2 FQGNSA. Trimming stripped 3 bases from V and 5 bases from J, with 13 bases between. This CDR3 spans 14 amino acids. TCRdb analysed the RT-PCR reads with MiXCR anew, one entry per CDR3 protein. The table records hundreds of thousands of distinct CDR3 sequences, around 20% of them present only once. This record belongs to a study of response to subunit inactivated influenza vaccine. The specimen comprised PBMCs from blood, sampled about 20 months after vaccination. The chain carries TRBV7-2 and TRBJ1-2, with TRBD1 as a possible D gene (5 bases). This sequence originates from a man between 50 and 75 years old who received an inactivated influenza vaccine. The CDR3 DNA reads TGTGCCAGCAGCTTGGGAAACAGGAAGTATGGCTACACCTTC. Its translation is CASSLGNRKYGYTF.